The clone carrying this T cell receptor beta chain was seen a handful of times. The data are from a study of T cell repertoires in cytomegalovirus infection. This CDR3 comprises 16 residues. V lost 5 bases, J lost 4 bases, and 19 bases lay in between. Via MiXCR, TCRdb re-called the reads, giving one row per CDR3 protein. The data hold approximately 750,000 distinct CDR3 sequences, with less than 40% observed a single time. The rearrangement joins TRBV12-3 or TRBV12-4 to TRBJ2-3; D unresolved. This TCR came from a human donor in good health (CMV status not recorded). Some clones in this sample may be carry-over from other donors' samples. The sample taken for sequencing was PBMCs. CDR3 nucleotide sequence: TGTGCCAGCAGTCACCGGGCCACATTAGCCCCAGATACGCAGTATTTT. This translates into CASSHRATLAPDTQYF.